These 22 T cell receptor beta chains came from one sample sequenced in a study of regulatory T cells in long-lasting Graves disease (dated by TCRdb to 2020 to 2023). Receptors were amplified or captured by multiplex PCR. Sequenced using an Illumina HiSeq 4000. iRepertoire HTBI primers and Arm-PCR amplification of CDR3 regions were used to construct TCR beta libraries. TCRdb itself trimmed the public reads at Q25 with fastp, ran MiXCR and retained productive beta chains. Entries are consolidated by CDR3 protein sequence, retaining the most common genes and DNA. The sample table shows some 450,000 distinct CDR3 sequences, and around a quarter are seen once. Clones ranked in the top ten supply roughly 28% of the sample. Read against the paper, the sample's time point label means: persistent/refractory GD, antithyroid drugs over 5 years with positive TRAb. For both TCR sequencing and RNA sequencing, RNA was extracted from PBMCs using TRIzol.

The material sequenced was peripheral blood mononuclear cells (PBMCs), taken when the disease was refractory, from a patient treated with antithyroid drugs. These receptors were collected from a female donor with Graves disease.

The chain employs TRBV20-1 and TRBJ2-3; D perhaps matches TRBD2 (7 bases). The CDR3 is 13 amino acids. Trimming cost V 0 bases and J 9 bases, with 13 bases left between them. Germline assignment: CDR1 DFQATT and CDR2 SNEGSKA (reference sequence). The CDR3 loop is CSARETKGGTQYF. The CDR3 DNA reads as TGCAGTGCTAGAGAGACCAAGGGGGGGACGCAGTATTTT.

Many counts were recorded for this clonotype. The chain has TRBV14 and TRBJ2-2; TRBD1 is a possible D gene (5 bases). From germline, CDR1 is SGHDN and CDR2 FVKESK. V was clipped by 4 bases and J by 3 bases, with 6 bases between them. The CDR3 is 13 amino acids. CDR3: CASSLTDTGELFF. The CDR3 nucleotides read TGTGCCAGCAGCCTGACAGACACCGGGGAGCTGTTTTTT.

The chain is built from TRBV7-9 and TRBJ2-7, with D perhaps matching TRBD1 or TRBD2 (6 bases each). CDR3 length equals 14 residues. The germline V gene has CDR1 SEHNR and CDR2 FQNEAQ (reference sequence). With 5 bases removed from V and 2 bases from J, the gap between germline ends came to 13 bases. The CDR3 bases are TGTGCCAGCAGCAAGACAGGAGGGCCCTACGAGCAGTACTTC. It codes for CASSKTGGPYEQYF.

The J gene is TRBJ1-2, the V gene TRBV20-1, with a tentative D call TRBD1 (6 bases). V was pared by 5 bases and J by 4 bases, with 20 bases between. In germline, CDR1 is DFQATT, CDR2 SNEGSKA (reference sequence). The CDR3 length is 15 residues. The CDR3 here is CSALLMGGALYGYTF. CDR3 sequence (DNA): TGCAGTGCTTTGCTTATGGGGGGGGCGCTCTATGGCTACACCTTC.

This clonotype was counted only a few times. The chain is built from TRBV29-1 and TRBJ2-1; D unresolved. Trimming cost V 6 bases and J 0 bases, with 15 bases left between them. Looked up from germline, CDR1 is SQVTM and CDR2 is ANQGSEA. This CDR3 has 15 amino acids. The CDR3 region is CSVKHLPRSYNEQFF. CDR3 sequence (DNA): TGCAGCGTGAAACACTTGCCCCGCTCCTACAATGAGCAGTTCTTC.

This clonotype has ten or more counts. This chain joins TRBV11-2 and TRBJ2-5; no clear D gene. V was shortened by 2 bases and J by 6 bases, with 16 bases between the two germline ends. The CDR3 has 15 amino acids. Per germline, CDR1 SGHAT and CDR2 FQNNGV. The CDR3 nucleotides are TGTGCCAGCAGCTTATTTGCTGGGGTTTTGAAGACCCAGTACTTC. Translating it yields CASSLFAGVLKTQYF.

This clonotype was seen more than once but under ten times. The chain links TRBV24-1 to TRBJ1-1; the D is unclear. Germline CDR1 reads KGHDR; CDR2 reads SFDVKD. This CDR3 has 16 residues. The germline V and J ends were trimmed by 4 bases and 2 bases, with 16 bases remaining between them. CDR3 residues: CATSDEPIKGNTEAFF. The DNA of the CDR3 is TGTGCCACCAGTGACGAGCCGATTAAGGGCAACACTGAAGCTTTCTTT.

In its sample, this clonotype was seen many times. This chain uses TRBV2 with TRBJ1-2; possibly TRBD1 for D (5 bases). With 0 bases removed from V and 4 bases from J, the gap between germline ends came to 12 bases. CDR1 is SNHLY, CDR2 FYNNEI, per germline. CDR3 length: 15 amino acids. The CDR3 loop reads CASSEALRGGYGYTF. The DNA for the CDR3 is TGTGCCAGCAGTGAAGCGCTTCGGGGCGGCTATGGCTACACCTTC.

This clonotype has at least ten counts. The chain recombines TRBV2 with TRBJ1-4, with a tentative D call TRBD1 (5 bases). The germline V gene has CDR1 SNHLY and CDR2 FYNNEI. The CDR3 is 15 residues long. Trimming pared 2 bases from V and 2 bases from J, leaving 9 bases between. CDR3: CASSEFGGTNEKLFF. The CDR3 DNA sequence: TGTGCCAGCAGTGAATTTGGGGGGACTAATGAAAAACTGTTTTTT.

Only one count was recorded for this clonotype. The V gene is TRBV15, the J gene TRBJ2-5; possible D gene TRBD2, 6 bases. The V end lost 5 bases, the J end lost 4 bases, and 11 bases lay between the germline ends. The CDR3 covers 13 residues. Germline V gene data show CDR1 as LNHNV and CDR2 as YYDKDF (reference sequence). The CDR3 DNA is TGTGCCACCAGCGGCGGGGACCGAGAGACCCAGTACTTC. Translated: CATSGGDRETQYF.

This clonotype was seen only a few times. CDR3 coding DNA: TGTGCCAGCAGCTTAGTGGGGGGGCCCCAGCATTTT. Protein product: CASSLVGGPQHF. The chain couples TRBV11-2 to TRBJ1-5, with D possibly being TRBD1 (5 bases). Germline CDR1 reads SGHAT; CDR2 reads FQNNGV. The germline V and J ends were trimmed by 1 base and 9 bases, with 7 bases remaining between them. This CDR3 spans 12 amino acids.

The chain has TRBV20-1 and TRBJ1-1; D remains ambiguous. V shed 3 bases and J shed 4 bases, with 9 bases lying between them. The germline gives CDR1 DFQATT, CDR2 SNEGSKA (reference sequence). The CDR3 extends over 12 amino acids. CDR3 DNA: TGCAGTGCTAGCAGTTTTCTCACTGAAGCTTTCTTT. Amino acids: CSASSFLTEAFF.

This clonotype was counted ten times or more. The V and J genes are TRBV15 and TRBJ1-5, with D unresolved. This CDR3 comprises 13 residues. CDR1 is LNHNV and CDR2 is YYDKDF in the germline V gene (reference sequence). V was clipped by 3 bases and J by 6 bases, with 9 bases between them. The CDR3 DNA reads as TGTGCCACCAGCAGTCGTGGCACTCAGCCCCAGCATTTT. Residues: CATSSRGTQPQHF.

This clonotype was found many times. This rearrangement joins TRBV2 to TRBJ2-7, with 14 bases aligning to TRBD2. Germline loops: CDR1 SNHLY, CDR2 FYNNEI. The CDR3 length is 15 residues. V lost 5 bases to trimming and J lost 5 bases; unmatched junction nucleotides: 5. CDR3 bases: TGTGCCAGCAGTAGACTAGCGGGAGGGCGAGACGAGCAGTACTTC. It is translated as CASSRLAGGRDEQYF. Combining the CDR3 with reference TRBV2 and TRBJ2-7 gives the whole variable domain EPEVTQTPSHQVTQMGQEVILRCVPISNHLYFYWYRQILGQKVEFLVSFYNNEISEKSEIFDDQFSVERPDGSNFTLKIRSTKLEDSAMYFCASSRLAGGRDEQYFGPGTRLTVT.

This chain connects TRBV3-1 to TRBJ2-1, with TRBD1 as a possible D gene (6 bases). V lost 3 bases to trimming and J lost 8 bases, with 14 bases between them. Germline-derived CDR1 and CDR2 are LGHDT and YNNKEL (reference sequence). The CDR3 loop spans 14 amino acids. The CDR3 bases are TGTGCCAGCAGCCAGGGACAAGGGAGCTATGAGCAGTTCTTC. This sequence encodes CASSQGQGSYEQFF.

V usage is TRBV15 and J usage is TRBJ1-1, with a possible D match to TRBD1 (6 bases). V lost 5 bases and J lost 0, with 10 bases in between. Germline V gene lookup returns CDR1 LNHNV and CDR2 YYDKDF (reference sequence). The CDR3 runs to 14 residues. CDR3 bases: TGTGCCACCAGCGTCGACAGGTTGAACACTGAAGCTTTCTTT. This encodes CATSVDRLNTEAFF.

The chain combines TRBV5-1 with TRBJ2-1, with D unresolved. V lost 0 bases and J 0 bases, leaving 7 bases between the germline ends. The CDR3 runs to 15 residues. CDR1 and CDR2 from the germline V gene are SGHRS and YFSETQ. DNA of the CDR3: TGCGCCAGCAGCTTGGCCTCCAGCTCCTACAATGAGCAGTTCTTC. Translating it yields CASSLASSSYNEQFF.

The genes are TRBV11-2 and TRBJ2-3, with unresolved D. There are 13 residues in the CDR3. V was cut by 7 bases and J by 2 bases, with 10 bases left in between. Per the germline V gene, CDR1 is SGHAT and CDR2 is FQNNGV. The CDR3 sequence: CASTQAITDTQYF. CDR3 nucleotides: TGTGCCAGCACCCAAGCCATCACAGATACGCAGTATTTT.

This clonotype turned up a few times. The chain has TRBV19 and TRBJ1-1; perhaps TRBD1 as D (5 bases). Germline CDR1 is LNHDA and CDR2 is SQIVND (reference sequence). The CDR3 extends over 14 amino acids. The germline V and J ends were trimmed by 3 bases and 1 base, with 9 bases remaining between them. CDR3 sequence reads: CASSIEGRNTEAFF. Written as DNA, the CDR3 is TGTGCCAGTAGTATTGAGGGGCGGAACACTGAAGCTTTCTTT.

The rearrangement uses TRBV20-1 and TRBJ2-1, with D tentatively TRBD2 (6 bases). The CDR3 runs 16 residues. Germline CDR1 and CDR2: DFQATT and SNEGSKA (reference sequence). V was trimmed by 6 bases and J by 4 bases, leaving 22 bases between them. The CDR3: CSALGRLGGDYNEQFF. The DNA for the CDR3 is TGCAGTGCCCTAGGGAGACTTGGCGGGGATTACAATGAGCAGTTCTTC.

The V and J genes are TRBV10-3 and TRBJ2-1; D is perhaps TRBD2 (6 bases). Germline CDR1 ENHRY, CDR2 SYGVKD. The germline V and J ends were trimmed by 6 bases and 8 bases, with 20 bases remaining between them. This CDR3 has 15 residues. The CDR3 bases are TGTGCCATCAGGTCAGCAGGGCTAGCGACCTATGAGCAGTTCTTC. It is translated as CAIRSAGLATYEQFF.

The V gene is TRBV29-1, the J gene TRBJ2-2; TRBD2 matches 8 bases. CDR1 is SQVTM, CDR2 ANQGSEA, per germline. This CDR3 has 14 residues. The V and J ends lost 6 bases and 7 bases, in that order; junction bases with no gene match: 10. The CDR3 sequence: CSVGGLASGGELFF. For the CDR3, the DNA is TGCAGCGTCGGCGGACTAGCCAGTGGCGGGGAGCTGTTTTTT.